Listed below are T cell receptor beta chains from one sample, sequenced in a study of blood T cells in healthy people across ages. TCRdb recomputed calls from the 5' RACE reads with MiXCR, one row per CDR3 protein. This table holds around 750,000 distinct CDR3 sequences, about 53% found once. Sequences were obtained from blood. The receptors originated from a man at least 80 years old in good health. The CDR3 runs from the conserved cysteine through the conserved F or W. Fields, in order: clone size, V gene, J gene, D gene, CDR3 protein, CDR3 DNA. A D gene is named only where the DNA matches it firmly. Expanded clones are given a class, and other clones once, few, many or no size at all.

>NA|TRBV5-1|TRBJ2-1|NA
CASSQDPSGEQFF
TGCGCCAGCAGCCAGGACCCTTCAGGGGAGCAGTTCTTC
>NA|TRBV5-6|TRBJ2-6|TRBD1
CASSAMTGSTGANVLTF
TGTGCCAGCAGCGCGATGACAGGGAGTACTGGGGCCAACGTCCTGACTTTC
>few|TRBV20-1|TRBJ2-7|NA
CSAIHGGGLGEQYF
TGCAGTGCTATCCATGGGGGGGGGCTAGGCGAGCAGTACTTC
>NA|TRBV20-1|TRBJ2-1|TRBD2
CSVGRVSGRGNEQFF
TGCAGTGTCGGGCGGGTTAGCGGGAGGGGTAATGAGCAGTTCTTC
>NA|TRBV24-1|TRBJ2-6|TRBD1
CATSDPGSTGVSGANVLTF
TGTGCCACCAGTGATCCTGGCAGTACAGGGGTGTCTGGGGCCAACGTCCTGACTTTC
>few|TRBV3-1|TRBJ2-5|NA
CASSKGPGSPPETQYF
TGTGCCAGCAGCAAAGGACCCGGTTCGCCCCCGGAGACCCAGTACTTC
>NA|TRBV11-2|TRBJ1-2|NA
CASSARTVLTGYTF
TGTGCCAGCAGCGCCCGAACAGTTTTGACTGGCTACACCTTC
>NA|TRBV4-2|TRBJ2-3|TRBD2
CASGPGTSTRYAYF
TGTGCCAGCGGACCCGGGACTAGCACAAGATACGCGTATTTT
>NA|TRBV20-1|TRBJ2-4|TRBD2
CSARYRLAGPAKNIQYF
TGCAGTGCTAGATACCGACTAGCGGGTCCGGCCAAAAACATTCAGTACTTC
>few|TRBV28|TRBJ2-1|NA
CASIWGRSTEQFF
TGTGCCAGCATATGGGGAAGGTCGACTGAGCAGTTCTTC
>few|TRBV11-2|TRBJ2-4|TRBD1
CASSPGQGGKNIQYF
TGTGCCAGCAGCCCCGGACAGGGTGGCAAAAACATTCAGTACTTC
>few|TRBV2|TRBJ2-7|NA
CASLKGAGDEQYF
TGTGCCAGCCTCAAGGGAGCCGGCGACGAGCAGTACTTC
>few|TRBV20-1|TRBJ2-5|TRBD2
CSARVPGTSVMGETQYF
TGCAGTGCTAGAGTCCCCGGGACTAGCGTTATGGGGGAGACCCAGTACTTC
>many|TRBV13|TRBJ1-1|NA
CASSLRGLNTEAFF
TGTGCCAGCAGCTTGAGGGGGTTGAACACTGAAGCTTTCTTT
>NA|TRBV20-1|TRBJ1-4|NA
CSARILGGLSEKLFF
TGCAGTGCTAGGATCCTCGGGGGGCTGAGTGAAAAACTGTTTTTT
>NA|TRBV7-2|TRBJ2-3|TRBD1
CASRSGQAGTDTQYF
TGTGCCAGCAGATCCGGACAGGCGGGCACAGATACGCAGTATTTT
>NA|TRBV5-1|TRBJ1-1|NA
CASSLAGWLTEAFF
TGCGCCAGCAGCTTGGCCGGATGGCTCACTGAAGCTTTCTTT
>NA|TRBV28|TRBJ2-5|TRBD2
CASSLERRGRETQYF
TGTGCCAGCAGTTTGGAGAGGCGGGGGAGGGAGACCCAGTACTTC
>NA|TRBV19|TRBJ2-7|NA
CASRNSHRDLVGEQYF
TGTGCCAGTAGAAACTCTCATCGGGACCTCGTGGGCGAGCAGTACTTC
>NA|TRBV18|TRBJ2-1|NA
CASSPGRLVDEQFF
TGTGCCAGCTCACCCGGGAGATTGGTCGATGAGCAGTTCTTC
>once|TRBV19|TRBJ2-1|TRBD2
CASGGLAGRDEQFF
TGTGCCAGTGGAGGACTAGCGGGAAGGGATGAGCAGTTCTTC
>NA|TRBV30|TRBJ2-7|TRBD2
CAWGMRLAGLYEQYF
TGTGCCTGGGGGATGAGACTAGCGGGGCTCTACGAGCAGTACTTC
>NA|TRBV6-5|TRBJ2-5|TRBD1
CASSLEKRAGTGERKTQYF
TGTGCCAGCAGTTTGGAGAAACGTGCCGGGACAGGGGAGAGGAAGACCCAGTACTTC
>NA|TRBV28|TRBJ2-3|NA
CASRRGRSTDTQYF
TGTGCCAGCAGGAGAGGGAGGAGCACAGATACGCAGTATTTT
>NA|TRBV5-4|TRBJ2-1|TRBD1
CASSTTGTDYNEQFF
TGTGCCAGCAGCACAACCGGGACAGATTACAATGAGCAGTTCTTC
>NA|TRBV6-5|TRBJ1-6|NA
CASSYDGTGSSYNSPLHF
TGTGCCAGCAGTTACGATGGCACAGGGAGCTCCTATAATTCACCCCTCCACTTT
>NA|TRBV14|TRBJ2-5|NA
CASSQNQGVEETQYF
TGTGCCAGCAGCCAAAATCAGGGTGTCGAAGAGACCCAGTACTTC
>NA|TRBV10-3|TRBJ1-1|TRBD1
CAIMGLTGTAFF
TGTGCCATCATGGGGTTGACAGGGACAGCTTTCTTT
>NA|TRBV29-1|TRBJ2-7|NA
CSVESPYEGTAYEQYF
TGCAGCGTTGAGTCCCCCTACGAGGGGACGGCGTACGAGCAGTACTTC
>NA|TRBV7-2|TRBJ2-7|NA
CASSHRSISYEQYF
TGTGCCAGCAGCCACCGCAGCATTTCCTACGAGCAGTACTTC
>NA|TRBV6-6|TRBJ2-1|TRBD2
CASSYVPLAGGPGEQFF
TGTGCCAGCAGTTACGTTCCCCTAGCGGGAGGTCCGGGTGAGCAGTTCTTC
>many|TRBV7-9|TRBJ2-5|TRBD1
CASSRRTGGPPQETQYF
TGTGCCAGCAGTCGTCGGACAGGGGGCCCCCCTCAAGAGACCCAGTACTTC
>NA|TRBV4-1|TRBJ2-1|TRBD1
CASSPEESGGGEQFF
TGCGCCAGCAGCCCGGAGGAGTCAGGGGGCGGTGAGCAGTTCTTC
>few|TRBV7-7|TRBJ2-1|TRBD2
CASSLGTSSSNEQFF
TGTGCCAGCAGCCTTGGGACTAGCTCGAGCAATGAGCAGTTCTTC
>NA|TRBV28|TRBJ1-1|NA
CASSLQVRGGTEAFF
TGTGCCAGCAGTTTACAGGTGAGAGGGGGCACTGAAGCTTTCTTT
>many|TRBV7-9|TRBJ1-1|NA
CASSLAAGVNTEAFF
TGTGCCAGCAGCTTAGCGGCAGGGGTAAACACTGAAGCTTTCTTT
>NA|TRBV4-2|TRBJ2-1|TRBD1
CASSQAGGQGLNEQFF
TGTGCCAGCAGCCAAGCCGGGGGACAGGGACTCAATGAGCAGTTCTTC
>NA|TRBV29-1|TRBJ2-4|NA
CSAKIGNIQYF
TGCAGCGCTAAAATTGGAAACATTCAGTACTTC
>NA|TRBV29-1|TRBJ2-6|NA
CSVEGGSGANVPTF
TGCAGCGTTGAGGGTGGCTCTGGGGCCAACGTCCCGACTTTC
>few|TRBV6-2/TRBV6-3|TRBJ2-6|TRBD2
CASSRTSGSSGANVLTF
TGTGCCAGCAGTCGGACTAGCGGGAGTTCTGGGGCCAACGTCCTGACTTTC
>NA|TRBV4-1|TRBJ2-1|NA
CASSQVAARGEQFF
TGCGCCAGCAGCCAAGTCGCGGCCAGGGGTGAGCAGTTCTTC
>NA|TRBV27|TRBJ2-3|NA
CASSFTGRSTDTQYF
TGTGCCAGCAGTTTCACAGGGCGGAGCACAGATACGCAGTATTTT
>NA|TRBV14|TRBJ2-7|NA
CASSQDLALGRSEQYF
TGTGCCAGCAGCCAAGATCTTGCCCTTGGGCGATCCGAGCAGTACTTC
>NA|TRBV3-1|TRBJ2-1|NA
CASSRLPRNEQFF
TGTGCCAGCAGCCGACTCCCGAGGAATGAGCAGTTCTTC
>NA|TRBV7-9|TRBJ1-4|NA
CASSFGTGLEKLFF
TGTGCCAGCAGCTTCGGAACAGGATTGGAAAAACTGTTTTTT
>few|TRBV7-9|TRBJ2-3|NA
CASSLGQVGRDAYF
TGTGCCAGCAGCTTAGGGCAGGTGGGCCGAGACGCGTATTTT
>NA|TRBV20-1|TRBJ2-7|TRBD1
CSARGQLSSYEQYF
TGCAGTGCTAGGGGACAGTTGAGCTCCTACGAGCAGTACTTC
>few|TRBV20-1|TRBJ2-7|NA
CSARTLFSEQYF
TGCAGTGCTAGAACCCTATTTTCCGAGCAGTACTTC
>NA|TRBV29-1|TRBJ2-5|TRBD2
CSVDGLAVTGFQETQYF
TGCAGCGTTGATGGGCTAGCGGTGACGGGTTTCCAAGAGACCCAGTACTTC
>few|TRBV7-2|TRBJ2-7|TRBD2
CASSQSGSLGVYEQYF
TGTGCCAGCAGCCAAAGCGGGAGCTTGGGGGTTTACGAGCAGTACTTC
>NA|TRBV20-1|TRBJ2-1|NA
CSARKGGPGEQFF
TGCAGTGCTAGAAAAGGGGGTCCGGGTGAGCAGTTCTTC
>few|TRBV20-1|TRBJ1-5|NA
CSATHTRGQPQHF
TGCAGTGCAACGCACACGAGGGGACAGCCCCAGCATTTT
>NA|TRBV27|TRBJ1-2|TRBD1
CASSLRQGLEGYTF
TGTGCTAGCAGTTTGAGACAGGGGCTTGAAGGCTACACCTTC